Detailed here is one T cell receptor (beta chain). Its recognized antigen is unknown. The input lacks base qualities; no much larger clone sits a single base away. This record belongs to a study of graft-versus-host responses after intestinal transplantation (dated by TCRdb to about 2021). Regarding the complete study: The transplants that recipients got were multivisceral, liver-intestinal, or isolated intestinal. After intestinal transplantation, graft-versus-host and host-versus-graft alloreactive T cell clones in the graft, circulation and bone marrow were tracked using bulk TCR-beta CDR3 sequencing. The cohort enrolled approximately 24 intestinal transplant recipients, one of whom was a retransplant, and a few patients without pretransplant specimens were excluded. Samples from a few later patients were sequenced in-house on an Illumina MiSeq with MiXCR processing rather than by the commercial service. To identify alloreactive clones, pre-transplant mixed lymphocyte reaction products were sequenced and compared with unstimulated pre-transplant donor and recipient T cells. Donor T cell macrochimerism was defined as a peak of at least 4% donor T cells among recipient peripheral blood mononuclear cells. All recipients received anti-thymocyte globulin induction followed by maintenance tacrolimus and steroids for around three years.

The CDR3 runs 14 residues from the cysteine to the phenylalanine. Of all the DNA, just the CDR3 is kept, 42 bases in frame from base 1. CDR1 and CDR2 (MNHNY, SVGAGI) derive from the germline V gene (reference sequence). The trim is 4 bases for V and 3 bases for J, with a gap of 9 bases between the germline ends. Blood samples were collected up to 4 times in the first month after transplant and then at least monthly when available. Library generation was performed with the immunoSEQ multiplex PCR assay. High-throughput TCR-beta CDR3 sequencing of genomic DNA from most patients was performed by Adaptive Biotechnologies. For the original study's pipeline: TCR sequencing data were retrieved from Adaptive's ImmunoSEQ software for about 17 patients, whereas three other patients were processed with MiXCR and VDJtools. CDR3 nucleotide sequences shared between donor and recipient were removed because the origin of such sequences could not be assigned. To count as alloreactive, a clone needed at least 2-fold expansion over unstimulated cells and a minimum CFSE-low frequency of 0.002% (template counts) or 0.001% (read counts). A clone was considered mappable if detected in the sequenced pre-transplant spleen, lymph node, or MLR CFSE-low populations of the donor or recipient. Cumulative frequency of alloreactive clones was calculated as a percentage of all sequences weighted by copy number. The table comes from immuneACCESS by way of TCRdb, which keeps in-frame sequences with V and J called. Part of the clones is missing from these tables; in studies checked, under half for an unresolved V gene and the rest for unknown reasons. V, J and clone size reflect that table, while D and trimming were determined from the DNA. Within this sample are about 97,000 clones, with more than 80% of them counted one time only. Jointly, the top ten make up 15% to 20% of the sample.

Findings and caveats that apply to the study as a whole: GvH clones were detected in recipient bone marrow, and some of these GvH clones were observed earlier in ileal mucosa or blood, consistent with an intestinal mucosal origin. Patients with donor T cell macrochimerism had high GvH to HvG T cell clonal ratios in their allografts. The relatively low number and heterogeneity of intestinal transplant patients limited the conclusions. Peak levels of circulating GvH clones were associated with declines in HvG clones early after transplant.

The chain joins TRBV6-6 to TRBJ1-4; the D gene remains uncertain. Specimen: PBMCs, collected roughly 450 days after intestinal transplant. This receptor was obtained from a human patient who received an intestinal transplant, so some T cells may come from the graft donor. The CDR3 reads CASSWGLANEKLFF. The DNA reads TGTGCCAGCAGTTGGGGTTTAGCTAATGAAAAACTGTTTTTT.